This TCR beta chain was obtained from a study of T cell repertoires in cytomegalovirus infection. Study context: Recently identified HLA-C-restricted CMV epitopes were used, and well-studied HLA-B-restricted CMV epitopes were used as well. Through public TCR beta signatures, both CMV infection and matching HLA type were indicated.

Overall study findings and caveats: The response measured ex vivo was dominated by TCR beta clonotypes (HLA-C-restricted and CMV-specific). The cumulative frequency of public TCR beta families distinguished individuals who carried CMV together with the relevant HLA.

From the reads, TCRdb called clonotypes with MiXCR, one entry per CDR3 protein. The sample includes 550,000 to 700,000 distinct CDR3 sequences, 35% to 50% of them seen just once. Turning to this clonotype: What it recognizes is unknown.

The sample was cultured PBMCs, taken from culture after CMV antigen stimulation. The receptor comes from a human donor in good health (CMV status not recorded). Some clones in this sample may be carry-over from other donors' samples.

This chain's CDR3 is CASGRASPGEQFF. As DNA, the CDR3 is TGTGCCAGCGGGAGGGCCTCCCCCGGGGAGCAGTTCTTC. This chain joins TRBV6-6 and TRBJ2-1; TRBD2 matches 7 bases. Per the germline V gene, CDR1 is MNHNY and CDR2 is SVGAGI (reference sequence). J lost 10 bases, V lost 8 bases, and 11 bases had no gene match. This CDR3 is built from 13 residues.